The rows below give T cell receptor beta chains drawn from one sample of a study of blood T cell repertoires in COVID-19. Assay used: immunoSEQ multiplex PCR; TCRdb lists only in-frame clones, some missing. The sample carries roughly 150,000 clones, about 80% recorded once. Material: peripheral blood. The source of these receptors is a man between 60 and 75 years old with acute or convalescent COVID-19. The CDR3 runs from the conserved cysteine through the conserved F or W. A D gene is named only where the DNA matches it firmly. Clone size appears in some rows only: once, few, many, or a class for an expanded clone.

j_call	d_call	clone_size	v_call	cdr3_nt	cdr3_aa
TRBJ2-7	TRBD2	once	TRBV13	TGTGCCAGCAGCTTAAGTGGTAGCGGGGTCTACGAGCAGTACTTC	CASSLSGSGVYEQYF
TRBJ1-4	NA	NA	TRBV30	TGTGCCTGGAGCGGACAAGCCTTTAATGAAAAACTGTTTTTT	CAWSGQAFNEKLFF
TRBJ1-2	NA	NA	TRBV4-3	TGCGCCAGCAGCCAAGAACTTTGGGACATAACTAACTATGGCTACACCTTC	CASSQELWDITNYGYTF
TRBJ2-1	NA	once	TRBV19	TGTGCCAGTAGTTCGCTGAGGGTTACTGAGCAGTTCTTC	CASSSLRVTEQFF
TRBJ2-2	NA	NA	TRBV27	TGTGCCAGCAGTTTATACGGGGAAAACACCGGGGAGCTGTTTTTT	CASSLYGENTGELFF
TRBJ1-1	NA	NA	TRBV3-1/TRBV3-2	TGTGCCAGCAGGCCAAGTATCCGGACAGTGAACACTGAAGCTTTCTTT	CASRPSIRTVNTEAFF
TRBJ2-4	NA	few	TRBV9	TGTGCCAGCAGCGTAGGCGGAAACATTCAGTACTTC	CASSVGGNIQYF
TRBJ2-2	NA	NA	TRBV12-3/TRBV12-4	TGTGCCAGCAGTTTGGCCGGGACCGGGGAGCTGTTTTTT	CASSLAGTGELFF
TRBJ2-3	TRBD1	NA	TRBV6-4	TGTGCCAGCAGTGAACAGGGGGCCTCTGTGGGAGATACGCAGTATTTT	CASSEQGASVGDTQYF
TRBJ1-1	TRBD1	NA	TRBV12-3/TRBV12-4	TGTGCCAGCAGAAAGACAGGGGGCGCGGAAGCTTTCTTT	CASRKTGGAEAFF
TRBJ1-5	NA	once	TRBV5-8	TGTGCCAGCAGCCCAGGGGTAGATCAGCCCCAGCATTTT	CASSPGVDQPQHF
TRBJ2-3	NA	many	TRBV14	TGTGCCAGCAGCCAAGGGAGGCTCTCTAGCACAGATACGCAGTATTTT	CASSQGRLSSTDTQYF
TRBJ2-4	TRBD2	NA	TRBV3-1/TRBV3-2	TGTGCCAGCAGCCCTCGACTAGCGGGGGTCAAAAACATTCAGTACTTC	CASSPRLAGVKNIQYF
TRBJ2-7	NA	NA	TRBV27	TGTGCCAGCAGTCCTCGGGGGGCGGGTACCTACGAGCAGTACTTC	CASSPRGAGTYEQYF
TRBJ1-2	NA	NA	TRBV7-2	TGTGCCAGCAGTTACAACCAGGGCGCCTATGGCTACACCTTC	CASSYNQGAYGYTF
TRBJ1-5	NA	NA	TRBV28	TGTGCCAGCAGTTCGGGGGGCAATCAGCCCCAGCATTTT	CASSSGGNQPQHF
TRBJ2-5	NA	NA	TRBV28	TGTGCCAGCAGTTTATCAGCGTTTCAAGAGACCCAGTACTTC	CASSLSAFQETQYF
TRBJ2-4	NA	NA	TRBV7-2	TGTGCCAGCAGCTTAGACCCACTCCGCAGGGACATTCAGTACTTC	CASSLDPLRRDIQYF
TRBJ2-3	TRBD2	NA	TRBV7-2	TGTGCCAGCAGCAACGGACTAGCGGGCACAGATACGCAGTATTTT	CASSNGLAGTDTQYF
TRBJ1-4	NA	NA	TRBV2	TGTGCCAGCAGTGACAGGGTCGGGGGGGAAAAACTGTTTTTT	CASSDRVGGEKLFF
TRBJ2-7	NA	NA	TRBV11-2	TGTGCCAGCAGCTTAGCAGGGTTGGGCGAGCAGTACTTC	CASSLAGLGEQYF
TRBJ1-1	NA	once	TRBV5-1	TGCGCCAGCAGCTCTACCATGAACACTGAAGCTTTCTTT	CASSSTMNTEAFF
TRBJ2-7	TRBD1	NA	TRBV5-4	TGTGCCAGCAGCACCAAGGACAGGGGGCCATTCGACGAGCAGTACTTC	CASSTKDRGPFDEQYF
TRBJ2-5	TRBD1	NA	TRBV24-1	TGTGCCACCAGTGATTTAGGGGACAGTTGGTTTCAAGAGACCCAGTACTTC	CATSDLGDSWFQETQYF
TRBJ1-2	NA	NA	TRBV5-6	TGTGCCAGCAAGACAGACACCTTTTATGGCTACACCTTC	CASKTDTFYGYTF
TRBJ2-7	NA	NA	TRBV7-9	TGTGCCAGCAGCTACCGACTTGCCTTCGAGCAGTACTTC	CASSYRLAFEQYF
TRBJ2-2	TRBD1	NA	TRBV30	TGTGCCTGGAGGCCGGGACAGGCTTATACCGGGGAGCTGTTTTTT	CAWRPGQAYTGELFF
TRBJ2-1	NA	NA	TRBV4-1	TGCGCCAGCAGCGATCCGGGGAATGAGCAGTTCTTC	CASSDPGNEQFF
TRBJ1-1	NA	NA	TRBV5-4	TGTGCCAGCAGCTTGGGTGGGGGGAGGACTGAAGCTTTCTTT	CASSLGGGRTEAFF
TRBJ2-2	TRBD2	NA	TRBV7-8	TGTGCCAGCAGCTTAGAACGGGGAGGGATGCCCGGGGAGCTGTTTTTT	CASSLERGGMPGELFF
TRBJ2-5	TRBD2	NA	TRBV7-2	TGTGCCAGCAGCGTGGGACTAGCGGGAGTAGAGACCCAGTACTTC	CASSVGLAGVETQYF
TRBJ2-5	TRBD2	NA	TRBV7-2	TGTGCCAGCAAAGTGGGTAGCGGGGGGGAGACCCAGTACTTC	CASKVGSGGETQYF
TRBJ1-1	NA	few	TRBV19	TGTGCCAGTAGTATGCAGGGGACCCTGAGCACTGAAGCTTTCTTT	CASSMQGTLSTEAFF
TRBJ2-7	NA	NA	TRBV30	TGTGCCTGGAGTTTTAGTACCTACGAGCAGTACTTC	CAWSFSTYEQYF
TRBJ1-5	NA	NA	TRBV3-1/TRBV3-2	TGTGCCAGCAGCATCCAGAGGGGGTCCAATCAGCCCCAGCATTTT	CASSIQRGSNQPQHF
TRBJ2-3	TRBD2	NA	TRBV19	TGTGCCAGTAGTATACAAGCGGGAGTAGGAGATACGCAGTATTTT	CASSIQAGVGDTQYF
TRBJ1-5	NA	few	TRBV2	TGTGCCAGCAGTGAACGACAGTCAACTAATCAGCCCCAGCATTTT	CASSERQSTNQPQHF
TRBJ1-1	NA	NA	TRBV30	TGTGCCTGGAGGAGACCGGGAGTGTTAAACACTGAAGCTTTCTTT	CAWRRPGVLNTEAFF
TRBJ1-6	NA	few	TRBV13	TGTGCCAGCAGCTTTTCAGGGAATTCACCCCTCCACTTT	CASSFSGNSPLHF
TRBJ2-7	NA	NA	TRBV13	TGTGCCAGCAGCTTACTTAGCTCCTACGAGCAGTACTTC	CASSLLSSYEQYF
TRBJ2-3	TRBD2	NA	TRBV10-2	TGCGCCAGCAGCCGGCTAGCGGGGGGAGGGGGTACGCAGTATTTT	CASSRLAGGGGTQYF
TRBJ1-2	NA	NA	TRBV19	TGTGCCAGTAAGGTCCAAACAGGCTATGGCTACACCTTC	CASKVQTGYGYTF
TRBJ2-7	NA	NA	TRBV11-3	TGTGCCAGCAGCTCGATCAGGGGATACGGCGAGCAGTACTTC	CASSSIRGYGEQYF
TRBJ1-2	NA	NA	TRBV6-1	TGTGCCAGCAGTGAAGCGGGGCGGGGGAGCGGCTACACCTTC	CASSEAGRGSGYTF
TRBJ1-5	TRBD1	NA	TRBV6-2/TRBV6-3	TGTGCCAGCAGTTGGCGACAGGGCTTGGGGCAGCCCCAGCATTTT	CASSWRQGLGQPQHF
TRBJ2-1	NA	NA	TRBV29-1	TGCAGCGTTGAGCTGAGTAGCCCTGAGCAGTTCTTC	CSVELSSPEQFF
TRBJ2-5	TRBD2	NA	TRBV7-2	TGTGCCAGCAGCTTCGCCGGGAGCGGGAAGACCCAGTACTTC	CASSFAGSGKTQYF
TRBJ1-5	NA	few	TRBV19	TGTGCCAGTAGTATCCCCGGGAATCAGCCCCAGCATTTT	CASSIPGNQPQHF
TRBJ2-2	TRBD1	NA	TRBV6-2/TRBV6-3	TGTGCCAGCAGTTCCACCGGGACAGGGTCCGGGGAGCTGTTTTTT	CASSSTGTGSGELFF
TRBJ2-3	NA	NA	TRBV5-1	TGCGCCAGCATAGGGAGGGGGGGGGCCGGGGATACGCAGTATTTT	CASIGRGGAGDTQYF
TRBJ1-6	TRBD1	once	TRBV6-5	TGTGCCAGCAGCCGCCGGGGGACAGGGGTATCACCCCTCCACTTT	CASSRRGTGVSPLHF
TRBJ2-6	NA	NA	TRBV4-1	TGCGCCAGCAGCCACGAGATACTGGTCTCTGGGGCCAACGTCCTGACTTTC	CASSHEILVSGANVLTF
TRBJ2-3	TRBD2	NA	TRBV7-2	TGTGCCAGCAGCCCTAGCGGGAGTCCCACAGATACGCAGTATTTT	CASSPSGSPTDTQYF
TRBJ1-2	TRBD1	NA	TRBV30	TGTGCCGGCGCGGGGATCGGGACAGTCTATGGCTACACCTTC	CAGAGIGTVYGYTF